This T cell receptor (beta chain) stems from a study of T-cell reconstitution after alpha-beta-depleted transplantation in children. Molecular barcoding with unique molecular identifiers was used for the TCRbeta library. Each CDR3 protein gets one entry after TCRdb re-called the PCR reads with MiXCR. The table records 150,000 to 250,000 distinct CDR3 sequences, roughly 6.3% of them present only once. The V gene end was trimmed by 3 bases and the J gene end by 4 bases; junction bases not matched to a gene: 6. The CDR3 runs to 15 residues. The germline CDR1 and CDR2 sequences are ENHRY and SYGVKD. This clonotype was seen at least ten times. Its antigen remains unidentified. General observations from the study: T-cell numbers and diversity, one year after transplant, stemmed largely from T cells that were newly produced. Reportedly, alpha-beta T cells present about two months post-transplant originated from several hundred expanded clones of graft origin. The high TCRbeta diversity at day 60 in some patients came from surviving recipient T cells and thymic progenitors.

This sequence joins TRBV10-3 and TRBJ1-2, with TRBD1 matching over 9 bases. The clonotype comes from a girl under three years old with combined immunodeficiency, due to receive a stem cell transplant. Sequenced here: PBMCs, sampled before TCRalphabeta/CD19-depleted stem cell transplant. The CDR3 spells CAISEEDRGPYGYTF. The CDR3 coding sequence is TGTGCCATCAGTGAAGAGGACAGGGGTCCCTATGGCTACACCTTC.